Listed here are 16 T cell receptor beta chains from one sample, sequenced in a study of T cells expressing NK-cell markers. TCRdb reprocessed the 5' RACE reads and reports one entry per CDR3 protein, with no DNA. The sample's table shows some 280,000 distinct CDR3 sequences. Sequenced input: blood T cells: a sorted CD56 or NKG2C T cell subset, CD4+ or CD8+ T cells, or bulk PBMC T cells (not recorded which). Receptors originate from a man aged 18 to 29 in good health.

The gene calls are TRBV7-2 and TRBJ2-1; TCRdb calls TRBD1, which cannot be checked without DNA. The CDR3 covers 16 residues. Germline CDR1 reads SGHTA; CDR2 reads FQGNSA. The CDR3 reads CASSSLPGRFMDEQFF.

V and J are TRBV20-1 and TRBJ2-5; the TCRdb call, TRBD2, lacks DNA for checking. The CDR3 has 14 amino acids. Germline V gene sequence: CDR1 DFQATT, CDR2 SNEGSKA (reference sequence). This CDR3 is CSAPLSSGRETQYF.

The CDR3 here is CASIRAGGTNEKLFF. J is TRBJ1-4 and V is TRBV12-3 or TRBV12-4. CDR3 length: 15 amino acids.

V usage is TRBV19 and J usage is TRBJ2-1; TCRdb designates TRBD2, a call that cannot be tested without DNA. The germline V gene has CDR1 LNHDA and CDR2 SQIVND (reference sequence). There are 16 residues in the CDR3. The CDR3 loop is CASSTRTSGLYNEQFF.

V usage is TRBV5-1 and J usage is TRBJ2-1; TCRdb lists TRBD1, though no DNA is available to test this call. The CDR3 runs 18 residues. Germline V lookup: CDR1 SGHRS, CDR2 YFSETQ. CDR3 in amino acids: CASSSGSTGPGSYNEQFF. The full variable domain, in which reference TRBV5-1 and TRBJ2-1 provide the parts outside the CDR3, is KAGVTQTPRYLIKTRGQQVTLSCSPISGHRSVSWYQQTPGQGLQFLFEYFSETQRNKGNFPGRFSGRQFSNSRSEMNVSTLELGDSALYLCASSSGSTGPGSYNEQFFGPGTRLTVL.

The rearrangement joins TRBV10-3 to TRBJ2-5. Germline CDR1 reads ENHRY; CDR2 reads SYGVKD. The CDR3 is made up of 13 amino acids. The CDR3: CAIRDQPQETQYF.

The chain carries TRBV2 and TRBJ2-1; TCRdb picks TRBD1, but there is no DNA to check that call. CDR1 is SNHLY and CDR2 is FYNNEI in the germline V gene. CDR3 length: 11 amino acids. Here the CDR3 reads CASHLGGEQFF.

CDR3 protein: CASTDQNTDTQYF. This chain joins TRBV6-4 and TRBJ2-3. This CDR3 has 13 amino acids. Germline CDR1 reads MRHNA; CDR2 reads SNTAGT.

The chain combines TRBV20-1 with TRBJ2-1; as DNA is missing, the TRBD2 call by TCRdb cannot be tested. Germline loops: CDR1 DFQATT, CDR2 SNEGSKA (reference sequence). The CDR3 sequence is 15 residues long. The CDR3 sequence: CSARSGLAGGNEQFF.

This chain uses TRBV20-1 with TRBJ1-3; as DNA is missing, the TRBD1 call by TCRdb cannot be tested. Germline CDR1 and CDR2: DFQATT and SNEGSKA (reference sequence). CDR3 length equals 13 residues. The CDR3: CSAERQGRNTIYF.

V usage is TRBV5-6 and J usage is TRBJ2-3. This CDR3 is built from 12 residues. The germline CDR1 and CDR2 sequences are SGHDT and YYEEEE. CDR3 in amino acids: CASSSYTDTQYF.

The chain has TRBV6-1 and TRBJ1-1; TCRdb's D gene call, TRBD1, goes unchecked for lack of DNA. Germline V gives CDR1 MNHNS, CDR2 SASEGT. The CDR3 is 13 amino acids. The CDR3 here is CASTPPGNTEAFF.

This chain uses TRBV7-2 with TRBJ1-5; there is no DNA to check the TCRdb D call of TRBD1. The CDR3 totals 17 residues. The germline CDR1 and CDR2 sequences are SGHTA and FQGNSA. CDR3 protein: CASSLAPGHRSNQPQHF.

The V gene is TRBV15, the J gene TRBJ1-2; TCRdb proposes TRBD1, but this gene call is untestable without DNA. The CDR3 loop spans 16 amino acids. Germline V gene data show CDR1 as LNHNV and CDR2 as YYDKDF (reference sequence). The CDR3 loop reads CATSMEPPPYNYGYTF.

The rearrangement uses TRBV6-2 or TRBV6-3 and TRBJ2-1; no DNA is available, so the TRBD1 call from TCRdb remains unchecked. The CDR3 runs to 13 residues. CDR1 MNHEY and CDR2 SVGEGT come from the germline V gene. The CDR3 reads CASAFGIGNEQFF.

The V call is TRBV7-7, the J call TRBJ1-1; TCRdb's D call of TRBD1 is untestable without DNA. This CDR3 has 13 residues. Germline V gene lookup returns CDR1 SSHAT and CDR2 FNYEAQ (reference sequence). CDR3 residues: CASSLKEGGEAFF.